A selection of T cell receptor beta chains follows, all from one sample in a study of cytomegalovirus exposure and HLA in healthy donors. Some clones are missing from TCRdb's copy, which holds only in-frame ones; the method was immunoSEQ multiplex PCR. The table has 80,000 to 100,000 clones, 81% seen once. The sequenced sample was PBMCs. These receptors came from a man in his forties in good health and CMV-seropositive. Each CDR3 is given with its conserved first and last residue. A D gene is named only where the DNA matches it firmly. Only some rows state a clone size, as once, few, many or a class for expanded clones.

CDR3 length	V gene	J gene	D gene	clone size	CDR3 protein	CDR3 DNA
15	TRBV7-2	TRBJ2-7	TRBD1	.	CASSLAGQENYEQYF	TGTGCCAGCAGCTTAGCGGGACAGGAAAATTACGAGCAGTACTTC
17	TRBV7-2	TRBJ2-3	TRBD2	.	CASSLVASGGAADTQYF	TGTGCCAGCAGCTTAGTAGCTAGCGGGGGGGCCGCGGATACGCAGTATTTT
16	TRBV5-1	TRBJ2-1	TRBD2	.	CASSLAVSSGYNEQFF	TGCGCCAGCAGCTTGGCCGTGTCTAGCGGGTACAATGAGCAGTTCTTC
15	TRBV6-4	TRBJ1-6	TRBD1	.	CAGPTGGHYNSPLHF	TGTGCCGGACCCACAGGGGGTCATTATAATTCACCCCTCCACTTT
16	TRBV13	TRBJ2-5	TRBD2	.	CASSFLSRREQETQYF	TGTGCCAGCAGCTTCTTGTCGCGGCGGGAGCAAGAGACCCAGTACTTC
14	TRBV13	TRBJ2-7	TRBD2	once	CASRPSGRAYEQYF	TGTGCCAGCAGACCTAGCGGGAGGGCCTACGAGCAGTACTTC
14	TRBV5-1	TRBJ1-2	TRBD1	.	CASSLQGARYGYTF	TGCGCCAGCAGCTTGCAGGGGGCCCGCTATGGCTACACCTTC
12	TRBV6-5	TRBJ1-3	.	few	CASRNRGNTIYF	TGTGCCAGCAGGAACAGGGGAAACACCATATATTTT
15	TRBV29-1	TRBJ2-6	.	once	CSVVTQGTGANVLTF	TGCAGCGTCGTCACTCAGGGAACTGGGGCCAACGTCCTGACTTTC
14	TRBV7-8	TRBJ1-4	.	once	CASSARQTNEKLFF	TGTGCCAGCAGCGCCCGTCAGACTAATGAAAAACTGTTTTTT
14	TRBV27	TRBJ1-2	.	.	CASTSTASNYGYTF	TGTGCCAGCACCTCGACAGCAAGCAACTATGGCTACACCTTC
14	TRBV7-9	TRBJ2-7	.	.	CASSLEGSGGEQYF	TGTGCCAGCAGCTTAGAGGGTAGCGGCGGTGAGCAGTACTTC
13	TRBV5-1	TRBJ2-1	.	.	CASSFNSGGEQFF	TGCGCCAGCAGCTTTAACAGTGGTGGTGAGCAGTTCTTC
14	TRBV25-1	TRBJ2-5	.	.	CASSEYILQETQYF	TGTGCCAGCAGTGAATATATTCTCCAAGAGACCCAGTACTTC
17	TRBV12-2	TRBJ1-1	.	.	CASRLARTGNEDTEAFF	TGTGCAAGTCGCTTAGCTAGGACAGGGAATGAGGACACTGAAGCTTTCTTT
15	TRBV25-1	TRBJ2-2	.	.	CASSRTRLNTGELFF	TGTGCCAGCAGTCGGACTCGTTTGAACACCGGGGAGCTGTTTTTT
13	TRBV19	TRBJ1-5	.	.	CASSPGVRQPQHF	TGTGCCAGTAGTCCAGGGGTAAGGCAGCCCCAGCATTTT
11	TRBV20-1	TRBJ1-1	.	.	CSSPWNTEAFF	TGCAGTTCCCCCTGGAACACTGAAGCTTTCTTT
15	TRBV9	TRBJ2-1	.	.	CASSPVGANYNEQFF	TGTGCCAGCAGCCCTGTGGGGGCGAACTACAATGAGCAGTTCTTC
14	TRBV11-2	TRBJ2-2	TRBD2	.	CASSFQLATGELFF	TGTGCCAGCAGCTTCCAACTAGCGACCGGGGAGCTGTTTTTT
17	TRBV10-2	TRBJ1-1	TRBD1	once	CASRGGTGVIMNTEAFF	TGCGCCAGCAGGGGGGGGACAGGAGTCATCATGAACACTGAAGCTTTCTTT
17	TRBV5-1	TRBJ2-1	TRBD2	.	CASSLGLAGGLGNEQFF	TGCGCCAGCAGCTTGGGACTAGCGGGGGGCCTGGGGAATGAGCAGTTCTTC
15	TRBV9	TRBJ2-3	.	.	CASSVEGGVADTQYF	TGTGCCAGCAGCGTAGAAGGGGGGGTCGCAGATACGCAGTATTTT
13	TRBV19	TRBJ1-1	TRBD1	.	CASNMDRATEAFF	TGTGCCAGTAACATGGACAGGGCCACTGAAGCTTTCTTT
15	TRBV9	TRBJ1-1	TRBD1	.	CASSVTGGYNTEAFF	TGTGCCAGCAGCGTTACAGGGGGCTACAACACTGAAGCTTTCTTT
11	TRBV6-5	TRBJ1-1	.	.	CASRTQGGAFF	TGTGCCAGCAGAACCCAGGGTGGAGCTTTCTTT
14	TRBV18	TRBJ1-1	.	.	CASSPYGENTEAFF	TGTGCCAGCTCACCATACGGGGAGAACACTGAAGCTTTCTTT
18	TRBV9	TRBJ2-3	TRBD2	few	CASSVGLAGGTSTDTQYF	TGTGCCAGCAGCGTAGGACTAGCGGGGGGAACTAGCACAGATACGCAGTATTTT
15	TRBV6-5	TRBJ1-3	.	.	CASSYARGAGNTIYF	TGTGCCAGCAGTTACGCGCGGGGCGCGGGAAACACCATATATTTT
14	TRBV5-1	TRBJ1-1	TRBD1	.	CASSRTGANTEAFF	TGCGCCAGCAGCCGGACAGGGGCGAACACTGAAGCTTTCTTT
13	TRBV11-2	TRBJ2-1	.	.	CASSLREMNEQFF	TGTGCCAGCAGCCTACGGGAGATGAATGAGCAGTTCTTC
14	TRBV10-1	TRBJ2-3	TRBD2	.	CASSSGRVTDTQYF	TGCGCCAGCAGTAGCGGGAGGGTCACAGATACGCAGTATTTT
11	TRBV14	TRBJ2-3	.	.	CASSHGVAQYF	TGTGCCAGCAGCCACGGAGTAGCGCAGTATTTT
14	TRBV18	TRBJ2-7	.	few	CASSGGLEAYEQYF	TGTGCCAGCTCAGGGGGCCTTGAGGCGTACGAGCAGTACTTC
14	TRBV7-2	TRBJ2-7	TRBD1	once	CASSPGQGKREQYF	TGTGCCAGCAGCCCCGGACAGGGGAAACGGGAGCAGTACTTC
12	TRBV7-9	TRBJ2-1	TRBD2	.	CASRASGDEQFF	TGTGCCAGTCGGGCCAGCGGGGATGAGCAGTTCTTC
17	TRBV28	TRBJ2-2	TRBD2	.	CASSLTSGRAVDGELFF	TGTGCCAGCAGCCTGACTAGCGGGAGGGCCGTGGACGGGGAGCTGTTTTTT
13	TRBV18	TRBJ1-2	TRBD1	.	CASSTTGGLGYTF	TGTGCTAGCTCAACGACAGGGGGTCTTGGCTACACCTTC
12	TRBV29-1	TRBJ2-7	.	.	CSARQGLYEQYF	TGCAGCGCCAGACAGGGACTCTACGAGCAGTACTTC